This T cell receptor (beta chain) was observed in a study of T cell changes during pregnancy in multiple sclerosis. The data were produced by immunoSEQ multiplex PCR, yet TCRdb's version contains in-frame clones alone and is incomplete. Here the sample spans approximately 50,000 clones, less than 95% being singletons. This specimen was peripheral blood, taken in the third trimester of pregnancy. This clonotype was obtained from a female donor in good health, enrolled as a control in a pregnancy study.

CDR3 bases: TGTGCCAGCAGCCCCGGGAGGGGACTAGCCAAAAACATTCAGTACTTC. This encodes CASSPGRGLAKNIQYF. The chain links TRBV4-2 to TRBJ2-4, with 8 bases lining up with TRBD2. CDR3 length equals 16 residues. J lost 0 bases, V lost 4 bases, and 5 bases had no gene match. Per germline, CDR1 LGHNA and CDR2 YNFKEQ.